A single sample is the source of the 2 T cell receptor beta chains below, sequenced in a study of chemoradiotherapy in HPV16-positive cancers. Data came from immunoSEQ multiplex PCR; TCRdb stores just in-frame clones and leaves some out. The data show around 3,500 clones, about four fifths seen once. The sample was collected from a patient who underwent chemoradiotherapy. Receptors were obtained from a human donor with HPV-associated anogenital cancer.

This clone was recorded once. V gene TRBV6-5 combines with J gene TRBJ2-1; D remains ambiguous. Trimming pared 2 bases from V and 4 bases from J, leaving 9 bases between. The CDR3 loop spans 14 amino acids. In germline, CDR1 is MNHEY, CDR2 SVGAGI. The CDR3 DNA reads as TGTGCCAGCAGTTACCGGACCCCTTACAATGAGCAGTTCTTC. Protein product: CASSYRTPYNEQFF.

This clone has just one count. J is TRBJ1-3 and V is TRBV2; no reliable D call. CDR3 length: 13 residues. V lost 7 bases and J lost 4, with 11 bases in between. CDR1 and CDR2 from the germline V gene are SNHLY and FYNNEI. CDR3 in amino acids: CASNLREGNTIYF. CDR3 bases: TGTGCCAGCAATCTAAGAGAAGGAAACACCATATATTTT.